The rows below give T cell receptor beta chains drawn from one sample of a study of shared clonotypes between healthy human individuals. Measured with immunoSEQ multiplex PCR; TCRdb has only the in-frame clones, and not every one. The table includes about 1,800,000 clones, about 95% detected once. The sequencing input was naive CD8+ T cells sorted from blood. The receptors here all came from a man aged 18 to 30 in good health. Each CDR3 is given with its conserved first and last residue. The D gene is left open where the match is weak. Size is omitted from some rows. Given values are once, few, many or a class for expanded clones.

few	TRBV6-6	.	14	TRBJ1-4	TGTGCCAGCAGTCCCCGGGACAATAATGAAAAACTGTTTTTT	CASSPRDNNEKLFF
.	TRBV7-9	.	12	TRBJ2-3	TGTGCCAGCAGCTTTATCACAGATACGCAGTATTTT	CASSFITDTQYF
.	TRBV10-3	.	16	TRBJ2-6	TGTGCCATCAGTGATAAAGGCCTCTCTGGGGCCAACGTCCTGACTTTC	CAISDKGLSGANVLTF
.	TRBV14	.	14	TRBJ1-1	TGTGCCAGCAGCCACTTGACAGGATCCGTTGAAGCTTTCTTT	CASSHLTGSVEAFF
.	TRBV2	TRBD1	14	TRBJ2-7	TGTGCCAGCAGTGATAGGACAGGGGCCTACGAGCAGTACTTC	CASSDRTGAYEQYF
.	TRBV4-1	.	13	TRBJ1-2	TGCGCCAGCAGCCCCACGGGGGTCGGCGGCTACACCTTC	CASSPTGVGGYTF
.	TRBV4-1	.	16	TRBJ2-1	TGCGCCAGCAGCCAAGATGCGGGTAGCTCCTACAATGAGCAGTTCTTC	CASSQDAGSSYNEQFF
.	TRBV11-2	TRBD2	14	TRBJ2-7	TGTGCCAGCACCCAACTAGCGGGATCCTACGAGCAGTACTTC	CASTQLAGSYEQYF
.	TRBV5-1	TRBD2	16	TRBJ2-1	TGCGCCAGCAGCATAGCGGGAGCGATTCCGTGGAATGAGCAGTTCTTC	CASSIAGAIPWNEQFF
.	TRBV7-9	TRBD1	16	TRBJ2-7	TGTGCCAGCAGCTCCTTAAAACAGGGGCCCAACTACGAGCAGTACTTC	CASSSLKQGPNYEQYF
.	TRBV27	TRBD2	15	TRBJ2-7	TGTGCCAGCAGTTTTAGACTAGCGGTCGTGGACGAGCAGTACTTC	CASSFRLAVVDEQYF
.	TRBV19	TRBD2	16	TRBJ2-5	TGTGCCAGTAGTATCGACGGGGAGGGGACCCAAGAGACCCAGTACTTC	CASSIDGEGTQETQYF
.	TRBV6-7	.	13	TRBJ2-7	TGCGCCAGCAGTTACGGACAGTCCTACGAGCAGTACTTC	CASSYGQSYEQYF
once	TRBV19	TRBD1	15	TRBJ2-7	TGTGCCAGTAGTATCGCCGGGACAGGGGACTACGAGCAGTACTTC	CASSIAGTGDYEQYF
once	TRBV6-4	TRBD2	19	TRBJ2-7	TGTGCCAGCAGTGACTCGGTCCGGGTGCGGGAGATGGGAAACTACGAGCAGTACTTC	CASSDSVRVREMGNYEQYF
.	TRBV30	.	13	TRBJ2-2	TGTGCCTGGATTATGGTAAACACCGGGGAGCTGTTTTTT	CAWIMVNTGELFF
.	TRBV15	.	15	TRBJ1-6	TGTGCCACCAGCGCTACAGAACACTATAATTCACCCCTCCACTTT	CATSATEHYNSPLHF
.	TRBV7-8	TRBD2	19	TRBJ2-1	TGTGCCAGCAGCTCCCCACTAGCGGGGGGAATCAGCTCCTACAATGAGCAGTTCTTC	CASSSPLAGGISSYNEQFF
.	TRBV9	TRBD1	15	TRBJ1-1	TGTGCCAGCAGCGTAGAGGGACAGGGAGGAAATGAAGCTTTCTTT	CASSVEGQGGNEAFF
.	TRBV10-2	TRBD2	17	TRBJ2-5	TGCGCCAGCAGTGGCCTGACGGCGGGAGTAATTTTAGAGACCCAGTACTTC	CASSGLTAGVILETQYF
.	TRBV27	.	13	TRBJ1-1	TGTGCCAGCGCGGGACAAGGGTACACTGAAGCTTTCTTT	CASAGQGYTEAFF
.	TRBV11-2	TRBD2	15	TRBJ2-5	TGTGCCAGCAGTCCGACTAGCGGGGGTGTGGAGACCCAGTACTTC	CASSPTSGGVETQYF
once	TRBV7-5	.	12	TRBJ1-1	TGTGAACGACAGGGGAAGAACACTGAAGCTTTCTTT	CERQGKNTEAFF
.	TRBV19	TRBD2	16	TRBJ2-3	TGTGCCAGTAGTATGGTAGCGGGAGGAAGAACAGATACGCAGTATTTT	CASSMVAGGRTDTQYF
.	TRBV27	.	17	TRBJ1-2	TGTGCCAGCAGTTTCCTGGCAGGGAGACTGGATGAGGATGGCTACACCTTC	CASSFLAGRLDEDGYTF
.	TRBV7-9	TRBD2	16	TRBJ2-5	TGTGCCAGCAGCTCCCGGCTAGCGGAGATCCAAGAGACCCAGTACTTC	CASSSRLAEIQETQYF
.	TRBV15	.	18	TRBJ2-1	TGTGCCACCAGCAGATCCCAGGGTGGCCTCCCGTCGTGGAATGAGCAGTTCTTC	CATSRSQGGLPSWNEQFF
.	TRBV7-9	.	11	TRBJ1-1	TGTGCCAGCGCCCAGGGTCCCGAAGCTTTCTTT	CASAQGPEAFF
.	TRBV9	.	14	TRBJ2-3	TGTGCCAGCAGCGTAGCGGGGGGCGGAGATACGCAGTATTTT	CASSVAGGGDTQYF
.	TRBV7-7	.	15	TRBJ2-3	TGTGCTAGCAGCTTAGTAGGGGGAGCGACAGATACGCAGTATTTT	CASSLVGGATDTQYF
.	TRBV6-1	.	14	TRBJ2-1	TGTGCCAGCAGAGAAGACCCTGGCGGCGATGAGCAGTTCTTC	CASREDPGGDEQFF
.	TRBV12-2	.	16	TRBJ2-3	TGTGCAAGTCGCTTAGGCGGACAGACCGGCACAGATACGCAGTATTTT	CASRLGGQTGTDTQYF
.	TRBV27	TRBD1	14	TRBJ1-5	TGTGCCAGCAGCTCACAGGGGCCCAATCAGCCCCAGCATTTT	CASSSQGPNQPQHF
.	TRBV6-1	TRBD2	15	TRBJ2-7	TGTGCCAGCAGGCCGATAGCGGGGGGAGGTATCGAGCAGTACTTC	CASRPIAGGGIEQYF
.	TRBV27	.	14	TRBJ2-1	TGTGCCAGCAGCCCGGGACTTGACCCCGCCGAGCAGTTCTTC	CASSPGLDPAEQFF
.	TRBV27	.	14	TRBJ1-2	TGTGCCAGCAGTCCCGGTGGAGGCGCTTCCGGCTACACCTTC	CASSPGGGASGYTF
.	TRBV14	TRBD1	19	TRBJ2-1	TGTGCCAGCAGCCACCGACGGGACAGGGGGCCCAGCTGGCTCAATGAGCAGTTCTTC	CASSHRRDRGPSWLNEQFF
.	TRBV27	.	14	TRBJ1-1	TGTGCCAGCAGTTTATATACACCAAACACTGAAGCTTTCTTT	CASSLYTPNTEAFF
few	TRBV7-9	.	10	TRBJ1-1	TGTGCCAGCAGCACGACTGAAGCTTTCTTT	CASSTTEAFF
.	TRBV7-9	TRBD1	14	TRBJ2-1	TGTGCCAGCAGCCGCATAAACTCCGGGACAGGGACGTTCTTC	CASSRINSGTGTFF
.	TRBV10-2	.	11	TRBJ1-6	TGCGCCAGCAGGGATTCATCACCCCTCCACTTT	CASRDSSPLHF
.	TRBV11-3	TRBD2	18	TRBJ2-1	TGTGCCAGCAGCCCAGGGGGACTAGCGGGGTTCGCCTACAATGAGCAGTTCTTC	CASSPGGLAGFAYNEQFF
.	TRBV6-6	TRBD1	14	TRBJ2-1	TGTGCCAGCCAAGGACAGGGGGCTAGGGATGAGCAGTTCTTC	CASQGQGARDEQFF
.	TRBV10-3	.	12	TRBJ1-2	.	CAISDWGRGNTF
.	TRBV28	.	14	TRBJ1-6	TGTGCCAGCAGTTTTATAGGGGATAATTCACCCCTCCACTTT	CASSFIGDNSPLHF
.	TRBV7-2	.	13	TRBJ2-2	TGTGCCAGCAGCCAAGCTTTGGCCGGGGAGCTGTTTTTT	CASSQALAGELFF
.	TRBV27	TRBD2	15	TRBJ2-1	TGTGCCAGCAGTTTAGGGCTAGCGGGCTACAATGAGCAGTTCTTC	CASSLGLAGYNEQFF
.	TRBV5-1	.	13	TRBJ2-7	TGCGCCAGCAGCTTACAGAGCGACTACGAGCAGTACTTC	CASSLQSDYEQYF
.	TRBV13	TRBD1	15	TRBJ2-7	TGTGCCAGCAGCTTGTTGGGACAGGGCTCCTACGAGCAGTACTTC	CASSLLGQGSYEQYF
.	TRBV20-1	TRBD1	11	TRBJ2-1	TGCAGTGCTGACAGGGACCAGGAGCAGTTCTTC	CSADRDQEQFF
.	TRBV7-6	.	14	TRBJ1-3	TGTGCCAGTATCATGGAACCTTCTGGAAACACCATATATTTT	CASIMEPSGNTIYF
.	TRBV9	.	15	TRBJ2-2	TGTGCCAGCAGCGTAGGTCTGGCGACCACCGGGGAGCTGTTTTTT	CASSVGLATTGELFF
.	TRBV10-3	.	15	TRBJ1-1	TGTGCCATCAGTGACCCTGCGACCCCGAACACTGAAGCTTTCTTT	CAISDPATPNTEAFF
.	TRBV28	TRBD1	14	TRBJ2-7	TGTGCCAGCAGCGTGACAGGGGGGTCCTACGAGCAGTACTTC	CASSVTGGSYEQYF
.	TRBV19	.	14	TRBJ2-7	TGTGCCAGTAGTATGTGGGGACAATCCTACGAGCAGTACTTC	CASSMWGQSYEQYF
.	TRBV7-9	.	17	TRBJ1-1	TGTGCCAGCAGCCTTCCGACCGGCAGCCCTTTGGGGACTGAAGCTTTCTTT	CASSLPTGSPLGTEAFF
once	TRBV5-6	.	15	TRBJ2-7	TGTGCCAGCAGCTTGGAGGAGGGCAGATGGGACGAGCAGTACTTC	CASSLEEGRWDEQYF
.	TRBV5-1	.	14	TRBJ1-2	TGCGCCAGCAGTCACACACAGGGAGGGAATGGCTACACCTTC	CASSHTQGGNGYTF
.	TRBV6-1	TRBD2	13	TRBJ2-1	TGTGCCAGCAGTAGCGGGAACGACAATGAGCAGTTCTTC	CASSSGNDNEQFF
.	TRBV15	TRBD1	17	TRBJ1-6	TGTGCCACCAGCAGTGACAGGGTCTGGGATAGGAATTCACCCCTCCACTTT	CATSSDRVWDRNSPLHF